The entry below describes one T cell receptor (beta chain). The data originate from a study of OX40 agonist ivuxolimab in advanced cancers. Across the study: The dose-escalation cohort was over 65% male, with a mean age of around 60 years, ranging roughly 20 to 90. Partial responses, seen in three patients, involved one hepatocellular carcinoma and two cutaneous melanomas.

The method was immunoSEQ multiplex PCR; TCRdb's version includes in-frame clones alone and lacks a portion of them. Among 70,000 to 80,000 clones, roughly 77% were seen once, and the ten largest hold roughly 5.3%. Germline trimming cut 3 bases from V and 0 bases from J; bases unmatched to any gene: 14. The CDR3 runs to 19 residues. This clonotype was sampled from an adult with an advanced solid tumor such as melanoma, head and neck, liver or kidney cancer. V and J are TRBV23-1 and TRBJ1-2, with 9 nucleotides matching TRBD1. TRBV23-1 counts as an open reading frame of uncertain function. The sequencing here drew on CD4+ or CD8+ T cells sorted from blood, taken in a trial of the OX40 agonist ivuxolimab. CDR3 in amino acids: CASSHFLFGQGTANYGYTF. The CDR3 DNA sequence: TGCGCCAGCAGTCACTTCCTTTTCGGACAGGGGACTGCTAACTATGGCTACACCTTC.